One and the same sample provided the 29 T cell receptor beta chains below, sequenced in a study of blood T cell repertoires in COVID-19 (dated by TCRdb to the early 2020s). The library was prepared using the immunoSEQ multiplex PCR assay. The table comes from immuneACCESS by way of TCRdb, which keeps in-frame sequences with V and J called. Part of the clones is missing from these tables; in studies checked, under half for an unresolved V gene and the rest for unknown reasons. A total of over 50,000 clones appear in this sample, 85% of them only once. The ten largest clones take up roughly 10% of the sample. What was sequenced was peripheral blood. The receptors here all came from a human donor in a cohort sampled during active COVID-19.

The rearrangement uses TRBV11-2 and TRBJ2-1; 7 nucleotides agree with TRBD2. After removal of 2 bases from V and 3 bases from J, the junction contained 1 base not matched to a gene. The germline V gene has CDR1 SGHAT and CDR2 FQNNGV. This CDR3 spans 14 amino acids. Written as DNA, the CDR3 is TGTGCCAGCAGCTTATGGGACTACTACAATGAGCAGTTCTTC. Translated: CASSLWDYYNEQFF.

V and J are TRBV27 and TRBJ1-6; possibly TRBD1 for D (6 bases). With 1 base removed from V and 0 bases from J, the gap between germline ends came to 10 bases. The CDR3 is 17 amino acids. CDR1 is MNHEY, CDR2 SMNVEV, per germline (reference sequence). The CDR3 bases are TGTGCCAGCAGTTTATTAGGGACAAGCTCCTATAATTCACCCCTCCACTTT. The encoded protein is CASSLLGTSSYNSPLHF.

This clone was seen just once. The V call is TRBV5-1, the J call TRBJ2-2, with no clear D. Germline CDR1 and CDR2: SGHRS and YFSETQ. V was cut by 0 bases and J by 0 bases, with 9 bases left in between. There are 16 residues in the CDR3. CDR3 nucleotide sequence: TGCGCCAGCAGCTTGGCCTCTTCCCCGAACACCGGGGAGCTGTTTTTT. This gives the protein CASSLASSPNTGELFF.

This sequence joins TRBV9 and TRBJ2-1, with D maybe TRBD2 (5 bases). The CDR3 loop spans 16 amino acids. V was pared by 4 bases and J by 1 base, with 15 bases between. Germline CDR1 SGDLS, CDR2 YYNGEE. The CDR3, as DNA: TGTGCCAGCAGCTCTCTAGTGGGGAGTTCCTACAATGAGCAGTTCTTC. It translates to CASSSLVGSSYNEQFF. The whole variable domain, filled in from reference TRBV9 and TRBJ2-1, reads DSGVTQTPKHLITATGQRVTLRCSPRSGDLSVYWYQQSLDQGLQFLIQYYNGEERAKGNILERFSAQQFPDLHSELNLSSLELGDSALYFCASSSLVGSSYNEQFFGPGTRLTVL.

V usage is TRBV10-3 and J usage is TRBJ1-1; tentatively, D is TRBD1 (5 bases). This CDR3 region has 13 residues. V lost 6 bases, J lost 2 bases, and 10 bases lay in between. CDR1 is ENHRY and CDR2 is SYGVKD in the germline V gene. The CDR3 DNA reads TGTGCCATCAGCCCGACAGCAAACACTGAAGCTTTCTTT. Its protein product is CAISPTANTEAFF.

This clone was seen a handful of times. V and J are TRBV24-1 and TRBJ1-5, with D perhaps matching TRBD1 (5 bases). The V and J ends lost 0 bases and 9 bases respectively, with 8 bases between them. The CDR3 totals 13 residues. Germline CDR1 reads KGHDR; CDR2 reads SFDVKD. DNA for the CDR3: TGTGCCACCAGTGATTTGCTGGGGGGGCCCCAGCATTTT. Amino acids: CATSDLLGGPQHF.

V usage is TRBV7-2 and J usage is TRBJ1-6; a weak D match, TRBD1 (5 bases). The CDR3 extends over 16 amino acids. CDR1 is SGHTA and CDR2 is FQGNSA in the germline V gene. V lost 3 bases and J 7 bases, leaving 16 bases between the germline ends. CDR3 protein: CASSFQAGMGNSPLHF. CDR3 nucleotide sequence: TGTGCCAGCAGCTTTCAGGCAGGGATGGGCAATTCACCCCTCCACTTT.

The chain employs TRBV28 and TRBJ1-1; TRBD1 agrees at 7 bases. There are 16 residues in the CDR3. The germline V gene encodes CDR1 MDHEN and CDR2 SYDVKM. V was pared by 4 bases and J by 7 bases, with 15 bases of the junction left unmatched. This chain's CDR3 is CASSSPLPRGTLEAFF. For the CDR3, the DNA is TGTGCCAGCAGTTCGCCGCTTCCCAGGGGGACCCTTGAAGCTTTCTTT.

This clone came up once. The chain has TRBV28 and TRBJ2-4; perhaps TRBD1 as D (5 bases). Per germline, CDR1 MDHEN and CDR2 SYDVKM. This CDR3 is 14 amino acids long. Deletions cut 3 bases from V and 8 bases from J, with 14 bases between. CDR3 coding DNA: TGTGCCAGCAGTTTGGGGCTGCCGGGCCACATTCAGTACTTC. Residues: CASSLGLPGHIQYF. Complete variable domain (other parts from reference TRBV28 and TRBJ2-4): DVKVTQSSRYLVKRTGEKVFLECVQDMDHENMFWYRQDPGLGLRLIYFSYDVKMKEKGDIPEGYSVSREKKERFSLILESASTNQTSMYLCASSLGLPGHIQYFGAGTRLSVL.

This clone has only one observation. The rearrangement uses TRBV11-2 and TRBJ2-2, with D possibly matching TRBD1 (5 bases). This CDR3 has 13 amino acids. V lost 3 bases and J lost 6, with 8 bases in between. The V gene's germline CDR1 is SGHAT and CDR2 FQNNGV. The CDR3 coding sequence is TGTGCCAGCAGCTTTTTAGGGGCCGGGGAGCTGTTTTTT. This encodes CASSFLGAGELFF.

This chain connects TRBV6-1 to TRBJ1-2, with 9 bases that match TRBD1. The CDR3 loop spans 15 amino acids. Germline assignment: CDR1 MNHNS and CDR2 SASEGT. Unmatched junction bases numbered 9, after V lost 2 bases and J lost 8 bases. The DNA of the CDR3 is TGTGCCAGCAGTGAATTGAGGACAGGGGCGAGGGGCTACACCTTC. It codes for CASSELRTGARGYTF.

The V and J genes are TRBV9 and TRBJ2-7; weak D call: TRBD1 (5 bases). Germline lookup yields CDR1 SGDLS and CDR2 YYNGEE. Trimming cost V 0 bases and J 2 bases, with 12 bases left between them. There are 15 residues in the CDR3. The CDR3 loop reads CASSVDVAGPYEQYF. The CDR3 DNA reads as TGTGCCAGCAGCGTAGATGTGGCAGGGCCCTACGAGCAGTACTTC.

The DNA for the CDR3 is TGTGCCAGCAGTTCGGGGGACGCAGCCTCCTACGAGCAGTACTTC. Amino acid sequence: CASSSGDAASYEQYF. The chain couples TRBV28 to TRBJ2-7; D possibly corresponds to TRBD2 (6 bases). Germline values: CDR1 MDHEN, CDR2 SYDVKM. The CDR3 runs to 15 residues. Between the trimmed V and J ends, which lost 4 bases and 0 bases, there was a span of 13 bases.

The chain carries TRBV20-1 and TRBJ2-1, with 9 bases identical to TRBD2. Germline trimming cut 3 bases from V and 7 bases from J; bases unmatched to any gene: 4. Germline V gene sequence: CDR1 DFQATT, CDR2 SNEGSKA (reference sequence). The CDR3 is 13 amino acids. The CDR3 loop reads CSASKTSGNEQFF. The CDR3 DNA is TGCAGTGCTAGTAAGACTAGCGGAAATGAGCAGTTCTTC.

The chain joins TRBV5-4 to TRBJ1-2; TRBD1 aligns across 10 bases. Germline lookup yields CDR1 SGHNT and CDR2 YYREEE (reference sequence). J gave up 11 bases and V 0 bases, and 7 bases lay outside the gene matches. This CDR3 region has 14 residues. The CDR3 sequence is CASSLVGQGRYYTF. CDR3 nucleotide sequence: TGTGCCAGCAGCTTGGTGGGACAGGGGAGGTATTACACCTTC. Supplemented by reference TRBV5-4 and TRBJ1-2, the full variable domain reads ETGVTQSPTHLIKTRGQQVTLRCSSQSGHNTVSWYQQALGQGPQFIFQYYREEENGRGNFPPRFSGLQFPNYSSELNVNALELDDSALYLCASSLVGQGRYYTFGSGTRLTVV.

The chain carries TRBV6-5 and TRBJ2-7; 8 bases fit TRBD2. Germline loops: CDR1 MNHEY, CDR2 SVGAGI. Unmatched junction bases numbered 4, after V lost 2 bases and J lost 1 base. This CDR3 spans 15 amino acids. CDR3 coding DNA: TGTGCCAGCAGTTACGCGCGGGAGGCATCCTACGAGCAGTACTTC. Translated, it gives CASSYAREASYEQYF.

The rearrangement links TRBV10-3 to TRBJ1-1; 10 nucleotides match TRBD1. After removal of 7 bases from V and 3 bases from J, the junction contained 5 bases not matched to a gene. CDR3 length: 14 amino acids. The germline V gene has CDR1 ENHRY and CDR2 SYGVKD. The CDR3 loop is CAITDRGRDTEAFF. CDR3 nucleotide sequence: TGTGCCATCACCGACAGGGGGCGCGACACTGAAGCTTTCTTT.

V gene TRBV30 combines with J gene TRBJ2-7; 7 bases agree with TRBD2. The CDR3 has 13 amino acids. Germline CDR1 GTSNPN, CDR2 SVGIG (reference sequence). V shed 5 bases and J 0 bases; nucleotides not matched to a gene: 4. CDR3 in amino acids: CAWGGGGSYEQYF. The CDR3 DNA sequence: TGTGCCTGGGGAGGCGGGGGCTCCTACGAGCAGTACTTC.

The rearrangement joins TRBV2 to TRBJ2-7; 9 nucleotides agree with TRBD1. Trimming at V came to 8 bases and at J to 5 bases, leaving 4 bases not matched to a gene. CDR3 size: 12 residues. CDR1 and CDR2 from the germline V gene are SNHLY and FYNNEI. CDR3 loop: CASRTGVDEQYF. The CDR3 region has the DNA TGTGCCAGCCGGACAGGGGTCGACGAGCAGTACTTC.

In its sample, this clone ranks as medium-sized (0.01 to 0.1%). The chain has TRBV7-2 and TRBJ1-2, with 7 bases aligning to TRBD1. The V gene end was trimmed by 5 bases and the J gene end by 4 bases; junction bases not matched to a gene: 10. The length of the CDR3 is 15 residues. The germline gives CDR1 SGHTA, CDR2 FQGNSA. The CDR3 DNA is TGTGCCAGCAGCCCCTCGATTCAGGGGGGCTATGGCTACACCTTC. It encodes CASSPSIQGGYGYTF.

CDR3 protein: CSATDGLEQFF. CDR3 nucleotide sequence: TGCAGTGCCACCGACGGACTAGAGCAGTTCTTC. The chain combines TRBV20-1 with TRBJ2-1, with D possibly being TRBD2 (6 bases). Per the germline V gene, CDR1 is DFQATT and CDR2 is SNEGSKA (reference sequence). CDR3 length: 11 amino acids. Trimming removed 6 bases from V and 10 bases from J, with 13 bases in between.

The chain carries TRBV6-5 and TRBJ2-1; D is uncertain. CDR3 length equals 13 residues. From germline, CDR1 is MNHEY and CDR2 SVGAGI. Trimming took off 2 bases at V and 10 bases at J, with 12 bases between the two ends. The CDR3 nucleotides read TGTGCCAGCAGTTACAAGACATTCTCGGAGCAGTTCTTC. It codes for CASSYKTFSEQFF.

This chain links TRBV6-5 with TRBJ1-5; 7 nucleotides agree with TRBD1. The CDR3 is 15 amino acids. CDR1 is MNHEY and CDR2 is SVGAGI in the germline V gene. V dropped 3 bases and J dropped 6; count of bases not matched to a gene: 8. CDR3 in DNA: TGTGCCAGCAGTTATTACGGGACAGAGGGTCAGCCCCAGCATTTT. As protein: CASSYYGTEGQPQHF.

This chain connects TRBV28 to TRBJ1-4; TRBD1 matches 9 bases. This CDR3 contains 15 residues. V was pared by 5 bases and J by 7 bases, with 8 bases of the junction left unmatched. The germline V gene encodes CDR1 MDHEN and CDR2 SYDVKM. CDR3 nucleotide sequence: TGTGCCAGCAGTCGGAACAGGGGGCGGAGTGAAAAACTGTTTTTT. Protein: CASSRNRGRSEKLFF.

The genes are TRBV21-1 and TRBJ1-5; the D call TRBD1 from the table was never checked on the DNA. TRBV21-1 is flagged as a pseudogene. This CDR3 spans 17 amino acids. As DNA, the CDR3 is TGTGCCAGCAGCAAATATAACAGCCGGAATAGCAATCAGCCCCAGCATTTT. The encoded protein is CASSKYNSRNSNQPQHF.

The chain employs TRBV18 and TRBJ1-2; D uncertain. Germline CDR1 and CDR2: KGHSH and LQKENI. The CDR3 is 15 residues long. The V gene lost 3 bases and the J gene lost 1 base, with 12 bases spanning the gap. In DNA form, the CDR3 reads TGTGCCAGCTCACCGGAACAGTTGTTTAACTATGGCTACACCTTC. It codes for CASSPEQLFNYGYTF.

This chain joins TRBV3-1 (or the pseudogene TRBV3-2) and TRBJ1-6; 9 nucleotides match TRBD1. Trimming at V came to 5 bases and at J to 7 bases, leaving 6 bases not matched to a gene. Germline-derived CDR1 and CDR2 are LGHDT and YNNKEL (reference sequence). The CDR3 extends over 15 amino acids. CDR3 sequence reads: CASSTGTGSNSPLHF. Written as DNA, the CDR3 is TGTGCCAGCAGCACCGGGACAGGGAGCAATTCACCCCTCCACTTT.

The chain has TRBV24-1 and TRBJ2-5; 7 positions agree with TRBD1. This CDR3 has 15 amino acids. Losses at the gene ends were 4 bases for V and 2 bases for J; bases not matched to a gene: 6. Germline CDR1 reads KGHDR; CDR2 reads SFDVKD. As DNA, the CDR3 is TGTGCCACCAGTGACACCGGGACAGCACAAGAGACCCAGTACTTC. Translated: CATSDTGTAQETQYF.

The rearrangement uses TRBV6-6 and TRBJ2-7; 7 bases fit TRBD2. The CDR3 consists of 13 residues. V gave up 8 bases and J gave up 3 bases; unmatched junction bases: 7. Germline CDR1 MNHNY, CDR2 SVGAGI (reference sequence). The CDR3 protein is CASSGGSSYEQYF. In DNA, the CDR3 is TGTGCCAGCTCTGGCGGGAGTAGCTACGAGCAGTACTTC.